A selection of T cell receptor beta chains follows, all from one sample in a study of blood T cell repertoires in COVID-19. Assay used: immunoSEQ multiplex PCR; TCRdb lists only in-frame clones, some missing. The repertoire holds roughly 150,000 clones, 70% to 90% seen once, with around 10% in the top ten. The sample consisted of peripheral blood. The receptors derive from a woman older than 75 with acute or convalescent COVID-19. CDR3s include the opening cysteine and the closing phenylalanine or tryptophan. The D gene is left open where the match is weak. Size is omitted from some rows. Given values are once, few, many or a class for expanded clones.

d_call: TRBD1; clone_size: NA; j_call: TRBJ2-1; v_call: TRBV6-5; cdr3_nt: TGTGCCAGCAGACAGGGACAGTTGGAGAATGAGCAGTTCTTC; cdr3_aa: CASRQGQLENEQFF
d_call: TRBD1; clone_size: few; j_call: TRBJ2-3; v_call: TRBV6-2/TRBV6-3; cdr3_nt: TGTGCCAGCAGTTACGGGGACAGGGGGAGCACAGATACGCAGTATTTT; cdr3_aa: CASSYGDRGSTDTQYF
d_call: NA; clone_size: NA; j_call: TRBJ2-7; v_call: TRBV5-1; cdr3_nt: TGCGCCAGCAGCTTGGCCCTCCTTGGACAAGGGTACGAGCAGTACTTC; cdr3_aa: CASSLALLGQGYEQYF
d_call: NA; clone_size: NA; j_call: TRBJ1-1; v_call: TRBV18; cdr3_nt: TGTGCCAGCTCACCAGGACAGACAACTGAAGCTTTCTTT; cdr3_aa: CASSPGQTTEAFF
d_call: NA; clone_size: NA; j_call: TRBJ1-3; v_call: TRBV24-1; cdr3_nt: TGTGCCACCAGTGACCGGGGGACTGAACCGTCTGGAAACACCATATATTTT; cdr3_aa: CATSDRGTEPSGNTIYF
d_call: NA; clone_size: NA; j_call: TRBJ1-2; v_call: TRBV27; cdr3_nt: TGTGCCAGCAGTCCCTTGACGGGTGGCTACACCTTC; cdr3_aa: CASSPLTGGYTF
d_call: TRBD1; clone_size: once; j_call: TRBJ1-6; v_call: TRBV30; cdr3_nt: TGTGCCTGGAGTGCTGCAGGGGGTTATAATTCACCCCTCCACTTT; cdr3_aa: CAWSAAGGYNSPLHF
d_call: NA; clone_size: NA; j_call: TRBJ1-4; v_call: TRBV6-5; cdr3_nt: TGTGCCAGCAGTTCCGTTGGGACGAGGGGGGGAGAAAAACTGTTTTTT; cdr3_aa: CASSSVGTRGGEKLFF
d_call: NA; clone_size: NA; j_call: TRBJ1-5; v_call: TRBV19; cdr3_nt: TGTGCCAGTAGTATAGGGAGGGAGGAAGGACATCAGCCCCAGCATTTT; cdr3_aa: CASSIGREEGHQPQHF
d_call: NA; clone_size: NA; j_call: TRBJ1-4; v_call: TRBV25-1; cdr3_nt: TGTGCCAGCAGACTCGACAGCAAAAAACTGTTTTTT; cdr3_aa: CASRLDSKKLFF
d_call: TRBD1; clone_size: NA; j_call: TRBJ2-7; v_call: TRBV10-3; cdr3_nt: TGTGCCATCAGTGGGTCTCCGGGACAGGGTCGGCACGAGCAGTACTTC; cdr3_aa: CAISGSPGQGRHEQYF
d_call: NA; clone_size: NA; j_call: TRBJ1-1; v_call: TRBV18; cdr3_nt: TGTGCCAGCTCACCGCGAGGTTACACTGAAGCTTTCTTT; cdr3_aa: CASSPRGYTEAFF
d_call: TRBD2; clone_size: NA; j_call: TRBJ2-3; v_call: TRBV7-9; cdr3_nt: TGTGCCAGCAGCTTATACGGGACTAGCGGGCCGTTCGGGTATTTT; cdr3_aa: CASSLYGTSGPFGYF
d_call: NA; clone_size: NA; j_call: TRBJ1-2; v_call: TRBV27; cdr3_nt: TGTGCCAGCAGCAAAAAGCCCATCGGAGCTAACTATGGCTACACCTTC; cdr3_aa: CASSKKPIGANYGYTF
d_call: TRBD1; clone_size: NA; j_call: TRBJ2-5; v_call: TRBV9; cdr3_nt: TGTGCCAGCAGCCCAAGACAGGGTGAGACCCAGTACTTC; cdr3_aa: CASSPRQGETQYF
d_call: NA; clone_size: NA; j_call: TRBJ1-5; v_call: TRBV10-3; cdr3_nt: TGTGCCATCAGTGAGGGGGGCTCAGGGCCCCAGCATTTT; cdr3_aa: CAISEGGSGPQHF
d_call: TRBD1; clone_size: few; j_call: TRBJ1-5; v_call: TRBV6-2/TRBV6-3; cdr3_nt: TGTGCCAGCAGTCCCCGCGGACAGGGCAATCAGCCCCAGCATTTT; cdr3_aa: CASSPRGQGNQPQHF
d_call: NA; clone_size: once; j_call: TRBJ2-2; v_call: TRBV5-4; cdr3_nt: TGTGCCAGCAGCTTAAGTCAGGGGTATTCCACCGGGGAGCTGTTTTTT; cdr3_aa: CASSLSQGYSTGELFF
d_call: TRBD1; clone_size: NA; j_call: TRBJ2-7; v_call: TRBV19; cdr3_nt: TGTGCCAGTAGTATCCGGGGACAGGAATTCTCCTACGAGCAGTACTTC; cdr3_aa: CASSIRGQEFSYEQYF
d_call: NA; clone_size: NA; j_call: TRBJ1-3; v_call: TRBV5-5; cdr3_nt: TGTGCCAGCAGCTCAACAGGTTCTGGAAACACCATATATTTT; cdr3_aa: CASSSTGSGNTIYF
d_call: TRBD1; clone_size: NA; j_call: TRBJ1-6; v_call: TRBV4-3; cdr3_nt: TGCGCCAGCAGCCAAGATTGGGGGACAGGGCAAAATTCACCCCTCCACTTT; cdr3_aa: CASSQDWGTGQNSPLHF
d_call: NA; clone_size: NA; j_call: TRBJ1-6; v_call: TRBV27; cdr3_nt: TGTGCCAGCAGCCCTACGGGAGCTTTAAGCTCCTATAATTCACCCCTCCACTTT; cdr3_aa: CASSPTGALSSYNSPLHF
d_call: TRBD1; clone_size: NA; j_call: TRBJ1-6; v_call: TRBV3-1/TRBV3-2; cdr3_nt: TGTGCCAGCAGCCAAGAGGGACAGATATATAATTCACCCCTCCACTTT; cdr3_aa: CASSQEGQIYNSPLHF
d_call: TRBD2; clone_size: NA; j_call: TRBJ2-1; v_call: TRBV19; cdr3_nt: TGTGCCAGTAGTGGACTAGCGCAATACAATGAGCAGTTCTTC; cdr3_aa: CASSGLAQYNEQFF
d_call: NA; clone_size: NA; j_call: TRBJ1-2; v_call: TRBV6-1; cdr3_nt: TGTGCCAGCAGTGAACGGGGGGCCGCGGGCTACACCTTC; cdr3_aa: CASSERGAAGYTF
d_call: NA; clone_size: NA; j_call: TRBJ1-2; v_call: TRBV19; cdr3_nt: TGTGCCAGTAGTATAGCTCGGGGTCCCTATGGCTACACCTTC; cdr3_aa: CASSIARGPYGYTF
d_call: TRBD2; clone_size: NA; j_call: TRBJ2-7; v_call: TRBV10-3; cdr3_nt: TGTGCCATCAGTGGGGGACTAGCGGGTTGGACCTACGAGCAGTACTTC; cdr3_aa: CAISGGLAGWTYEQYF
d_call: NA; clone_size: once; j_call: TRBJ2-3; v_call: TRBV5-1; cdr3_nt: TGCGCCAGCAGCTTACCCCGCAGGGGGGGTGGTGCCGGGGGGGCCCCAGATACGCAGTATTTT; cdr3_aa: CASSLPRRGGGAGGAPDTQYF
d_call: NA; clone_size: NA; j_call: TRBJ1-5; v_call: TRBV30; cdr3_nt: TGTGCCTGGAGTGTGGACAGTCTAAATCAGCCCCAGCATTTT; cdr3_aa: CAWSVDSLNQPQHF
d_call: NA; clone_size: NA; j_call: TRBJ1-1; v_call: TRBV9; cdr3_nt: TGTGCCAGCAGCGTATTGGGCAGCACTGAAGCTTTCTTT; cdr3_aa: CASSVLGSTEAFF
d_call: NA; clone_size: NA; j_call: TRBJ1-1; v_call: TRBV27; cdr3_nt: TGTGCCAGCACTACACGAAGGGGCACTGAAGCTTTCTTT; cdr3_aa: CASTTRRGTEAFF